This T cell receptor (beta chain) was sequenced for a study of Graves' ophthalmopathy and Graves' hyperthyroidism. Broader study findings: Among expanded thyroid clonotypes above 0.001 frequency, most also occurred in blood.

This CDR3 contains 14 residues. Germline CDR1 and CDR2: SNHLY and FYNNEI. Trimming cost V 4 bases and J 1 base, with 10 bases left between them. Hyperthyroidism was new, under 2 months, in patients aged 18 to 65. A diagnosis was made from clinical symptoms together with serum thyroxine, TRAb, thyroid ultrasound and orbital computed tomography. RNA served as the template for amplifying TCR beta CDR3 regions. Amplification began with first-round RT-PCR using HTBI primers, then second-round multiplex PCR was performed. TCRdb re-called the multiplex PCR reads through MiXCR, storing one row per CDR3 protein. The table shows 1 million to 1.3 million distinct CDR3 sequences, with approximately 35% occurring only once. This clonotype came up a few times. What it binds is not known.

The sequence was obtained from an adult man with Graves' hyperthyroidism. J is TRBJ1-1 and V is TRBV2, with D possibly matching TRBD1 (5 bases). Sequencing was performed on peripheral blood or thyroid tissue (not recorded which). CDR3 residues: CASSVGLPNTEAFF. CDR3 coding DNA: TGTGCCAGCAGTGTGGGACTACCGAACACTGAAGCTTTCTTT. Full variable domain (missing parts from reference TRBV2 and TRBJ1-1): EPEVTQTPSHQVTQMGQEVILRCVPISNHLYFYWYRQILGQKVEFLVSFYNNEISEKSEIFDDQFSVERPDGSNFTLKIRSTKLEDSAMYFCASSVGLPNTEAFFGQGTRLTVV.